The 27 T cell receptor beta chains given below trace back to one sample, sequenced in a study of blood T cell repertoires in COVID-19. TCRdb keeps only in-frame clones here, not all; method: immunoSEQ multiplex PCR. Of roughly 99,000 clones in the sample, around 88% were seen once. The source material was peripheral blood. The receptors were gathered from a man aged 50 or older with COVID-19, enrolled during active disease.

V gene TRBV7-2 combines with J gene TRBJ1-3; D gene uncertain. Germline lookup yields CDR1 SGHTA and CDR2 FQGNSA. CDR3 size: 14 residues. V lost 4 bases and J lost 0, with 7 bases in between. CDR3 sequence (DNA): TGTGCCAGCAGCTGGGAGCCCTCTGGAAACACCATATATTTT. The encoded protein is CASSWEPSGNTIYF.

The genes are TRBV7-8 and TRBJ2-1; TRBD2 agrees at 10 bases. CDR3 length: 15 residues. The germline V gene encodes CDR1 SGHVS and CDR2 FQNEAQ. V lost 2 bases to trimming and J lost 5 bases; unmatched junction nucleotides: 3. The CDR3 region has the DNA TGTGCCAGCAGCTTATTTAGCGGGGGGAACAATGAGCAGTTCTTC. Protein: CASSLFSGGNNEQFF.

This chain joins TRBV7-2 and TRBJ2-3; 13 nucleotides line up with TRBD2. The germline V gene has CDR1 SGHTA and CDR2 FQGNSA. This CDR3 contains 18 residues. V lost 4 bases and J lost 4; bases outside the gene matches: 11. Here the CDR3 reads CASSSQQLAGGPPDTQYF. The DNA of the CDR3 is TGTGCCAGCAGCTCCCAGCAACTAGCGGGGGGGCCCCCAGATACGCAGTATTTT. Filled out from reference TRBV7-2 and TRBJ2-3, the complete variable domain reads GAGVSQSPSNKVTEKGKDVELRCDPISGHTALYWYRQSLGQGLEFLIYFQGNSAPDKSGLPSDRFSAERTGGSVSTLTIQRTQQEDSAVYLCASSSQQLAGGPPDTQYFGPGTRLTVL.

This rearrangement joins TRBV11-2 to TRBJ2-1; TRBD1 matches at 8 bases. The V gene end was trimmed by 0 bases and the J gene end by 0 bases; junction bases not matched to a gene: 10. The CDR3 consists of 19 residues. Germline V CDR1 and CDR2: SGHAT, FQNNGV. This CDR3 reads CASSLDLERQGSSYNEQFF. DNA for the CDR3: TGTGCCAGCAGCTTAGATCTAGAGCGACAGGGGAGCTCCTACAATGAGCAGTTCTTC.

The chain uses TRBV4-2 and TRBJ2-7; 10 bases align to TRBD2. The CDR3 has 14 residues. The germline V gene has CDR1 LGHNA and CDR2 YNFKEQ. J lost 9 bases, V lost 1 base, and 6 bases had no gene match. DNA for the CDR3: TGTGCCAGCAGCCAAGCCGGGACTAGCGTATTGCAGTACTTC. Its translation: CASSQAGTSVLQYF.

The rearrangement uses TRBV5-1 and TRBJ2-7; possibly TRBD2 for D (5 bases). CDR3 size: 13 residues. V was clipped by 0 bases and J by 4 bases, with 8 bases between them. Germline values: CDR1 SGHRS, CDR2 YFSETQ. The CDR3 spells CASSLASGYEQYF. For the CDR3, the DNA is TGCGCCAGCAGCTTGGCGTCGGGATACGAGCAGTACTTC.

This chain joins TRBV2 and TRBJ1-2; D uncertain. CDR1 SNHLY and CDR2 FYNNEI come from the germline V gene. V was clipped by 6 bases and J by 8 bases, with 25 bases between them. This CDR3 is built from 16 residues. CDR3 nucleotide sequence: TGTGCCAGCAGAGCCGTGAGGGATCCGCCAGTGGTGGGCTACACCTTC. Translation gives CASRAVRDPPVVGYTF.

The chain carries TRBV6-1 and TRBJ1-1; 7 positions match TRBD1. The CDR3 has 13 residues. Germline CDR1 reads MNHNS; CDR2 reads SASEGT. Trimming removed 3 bases from V and 5 bases from J; junction bases left unmatched: 3. In DNA, the CDR3 is TGTGCCAGCAGTGAGTCAGGGGGGACTGAAGCTTTCTTT. This sequence encodes CASSESGGTEAFF.

The sample holds one count of this clone. This CDR3 is CATRTGVRCTSLGRGCYYEQYF. CDR3 DNA sequence: TGTGCCACCCGGACGGGTGTGAGGTGTACGTCGTTGGGCAGAGGGTGTTACTACGAGCAGTACTTC. This chain joins TRBV21-1 and TRBJ2-7; the table gives TRBD2 as D, unverified against the DNA. TRBV21-1 is deemed a pseudogene. CDR3 length: 22 residues.

This chain joins TRBV5-1 and TRBJ2-2; the D gene is possibly TRBD1 (6 bases). The CDR3 is made up of 14 amino acids. Germline lookup yields CDR1 SGHRS and CDR2 YFSETQ. V dropped 3 bases and J dropped 5 bases, with 11 bases sitting between them. The CDR3 sequence is CASSSSGTTGELFF. The CDR3 nucleotides are TGCGCCAGCAGCTCTTCCGGGACAACCGGGGAGCTGTTTTTT.

This clone appeared a single time. The rearrangement uses TRBV18 and TRBJ2-1; TRBD1 matches 10 bases. This CDR3 region has 15 residues. The V gene's germline CDR1 is KGHSH and CDR2 LQKENI. The V gene end was trimmed by 2 bases and the J gene end by 6 bases; junction bases not matched to a gene: 4. The CDR3 DNA sequence: TGTGCCAGCTCACCATCCGGGACAGGGGCCAATGAGCAGTTCTTC. The encoded protein is CASSPSGTGANEQFF.

This chain links TRBV19 with TRBJ2-7, with 7 bases aligning to TRBD1. CDR3 length: 16 amino acids. V gave up 7 bases and J gave up 13 bases; unmatched junction bases: 25. In germline, CDR1 is LNHDA, CDR2 SQIVND (reference sequence). For the CDR3, the DNA is TGTGCCAGTATCCTACTCCCGGGACAGAGGGGGTTATTCTTTTACTTC. This gives the protein CASILLPGQRGLFFYF.

The chain links TRBV7-9 to TRBJ2-7; 8 nucleotides match TRBD2. This CDR3 has 16 amino acids. From germline, CDR1 is SEHNR and CDR2 FQNEAQ (reference sequence). With 1 base clipped from V and 2 bases from J, the junction kept 7 bases outside the gene matches. CDR3 in amino acids: CASSLVTGGGTYEQYF. The CDR3 region has the DNA TGTGCCAGCAGCTTAGTAACGGGCGGGGGGACCTACGAGCAGTACTTC.

The genes are TRBV2 and TRBJ1-2; a possible D gene is TRBD1 (5 bases). Germline CDR1 reads SNHLY; CDR2 reads FYNNEI. V lost 9 bases to trimming and J lost 8 bases, with 28 bases between them. The CDR3 is made up of 16 amino acids. The CDR3 nucleotides read TGTGCCAGTTCAGAAGCGTCCGCGGGGCGGATGGGCGGCTACACCTTC. Encoded protein: CASSEASAGRMGGYTF.

The chain recombines TRBV23-1 with TRBJ1-1; 7 bases are a match to TRBD1. TRBV23-1 counts as an open reading frame of uncertain function. V gave up 8 bases and J gave up 0 bases; unmatched junction bases: 18. This CDR3 comprises 18 residues. The CDR3 loop is CASLDPGRPGGMNTEAFF. DNA of the CDR3: TGCGCCAGCCTTGACCCAGGGAGACCAGGGGGGATGAACACTGAAGCTTTCTTT.

V and J are TRBV19 and TRBJ1-5, with D unclear. Per germline, CDR1 LNHDA and CDR2 SQIVND (reference sequence). V lost 3 bases and J lost 6, with 6 bases in between. The CDR3 covers 12 residues. In DNA, the CDR3 is TGTGCCAGTAGTATGGAGGGTCAGCCCCAGCATTTT. It specifies CASSMEGQPQHF.

As DNA, the CDR3 is TGCGCCAGCAGCCAAGATCCGGACAGGGGGTCCAATCAGCCCCAGCATTTT. It is translated as CASSQDPDRGSNQPQHF. The V call is TRBV4-3, the J call TRBJ1-5; TRBD1 matches 10 bases. After removal of 0 bases from V and 3 bases from J, the junction contained 5 bases not matched to a gene. Per germline, CDR1 LGHNA and CDR2 YSLEER. This CDR3 has 17 residues.

The rearrangement links TRBV9 to TRBJ1-2, with D unclear. Looked up from germline, CDR1 is SGDLS and CDR2 is YYNGEE. This CDR3 has 13 amino acids. V gave up 3 bases and J gave up 6 bases, with 12 bases separating them. The CDR3 nucleotides read TGTGCCAGCAGCGGAAGGACGGGAGATGGCTACACCTTC. Its protein product is CASSGRTGDGYTF.

The chain joins TRBV5-1 to TRBJ2-1; 10 bases map to TRBD1. J lost 3 bases, V lost 3 bases, and 0 bases had no gene match. Germline loops: CDR1 SGHRS, CDR2 YFSETQ. There are 14 residues in the CDR3. The CDR3 DNA sequence: TGCGCCAGCAGCTGGGACAGGGGCTACAATGAGCAGTTCTTC. It specifies CASSWDRGYNEQFF.

The chain couples TRBV19 to TRBJ1-4; 9 nucleotides match TRBD1. From germline, CDR1 is LNHDA and CDR2 SQIVND (reference sequence). J gave up 1 base and V 4 bases, and 10 bases lay outside the gene matches. This CDR3 is built from 18 residues. The CDR3 DNA reads as TGTGCCAGTAGTAAGTCCACAGGGGGCAGGAGAACTAATGAAAAACTGTTTTTT. Its translation: CASSKSTGGRRTNEKLFF.

The chain carries TRBV30 and TRBJ1-1; 7 positions agree with TRBD1. The CDR3 is 13 amino acids. V gave up 5 bases and J gave up 3 bases; unmatched junction bases: 6. The germline V gene has CDR1 GTSNPN and CDR2 SVGIG (reference sequence). As DNA, the CDR3 is TGTGCCTGGGGAAGGGGGCATCACACTGAAGCTTTCTTT. It encodes CAWGRGHHTEAFF. The entire variable domain, with the rest obtained from reference TRBV30 and TRBJ1-1, is as follows: SQTIHQWPATLVQPVGSPLSLECTVEGTSNPNLYWYRQAAGRGLQLLFYSVGIGQISSEVPQNLSASRPQDRQFILSSKKLLLSDSGFYLCAWGRGHHTEAFFGQGTRLTVV.

Only a few counts were recorded for this clone. The rearrangement links TRBV5-1 to TRBJ1-2; TRBD1 aligns across 9 bases. CDR3 length: 13 amino acids. Losses at the gene ends were 4 bases for V and 6 bases for J; bases not matched to a gene: 4. Germline CDR1 and CDR2: SGHRS and YFSETQ. The CDR3 loop reads CASSGGQGNGYTF. The CDR3 DNA is TGCGCCAGCAGCGGGGGACAGGGCAATGGCTACACCTTC.

A note on this clone: Other DNA sequences in this sample translate to the same CDR3. The chain carries TRBV24-1 and TRBJ2-2; the D is unclear. The CDR3 consists of 13 residues. V lost 5 bases and J 6 bases, leaving 9 bases between the germline ends. The germline CDR1 and CDR2 sequences are KGHDR and SFDVKD. CDR3 sequence (DNA): TGTGCCACCAGTGCCTCCCGGGCCGGGGAGCTGTTTTTT. Its protein product is CATSASRAGELFF.

The genes are TRBV19 and TRBJ2-3, with D perhaps TRBD1 (6 bases). The CDR3 has 14 amino acids. V was clipped by 3 bases and J by 0 bases, with 7 bases between them. Germline V gene sequence: CDR1 LNHDA, CDR2 SQIVND (reference sequence). CDR3 in DNA: TGTGCCAGTAGTATCGGACAGAGCACAGATACGCAGTATTTT. This translates into CASSIGQSTDTQYF.

The V and J genes are TRBV30 and TRBJ2-7, with TRBD1 matching 9 bases. The CDR3 runs to 14 residues. The J segment lost 2 bases and the V segment lost 2 bases, leaving 4 bases of the junction unmatched. Germline V gene lookup returns CDR1 GTSNPN and CDR2 SVGIG (reference sequence). CDR3 DNA sequence: TGTGCCTGGAGTACAGGGGGCTTAACCTACGAGCAGTACTTC. Translation: CAWSTGGLTYEQYF.

The rearrangement joins TRBV4-1 to TRBJ2-1; 12 positions agree with TRBD2. The CDR3 length is 19 residues. Germline CDR1 MGHRA, CDR2 YSYEKL. V lost 3 bases to trimming and J lost 6 bases; unmatched junction nucleotides: 15. The CDR3 DNA reads TGCGCCAGCAGCCAGGGGGAAACTAGGACTAGCGGGGCGAGCAATGAGCAGTTCTTC. Amino acid sequence: CASSQGETRTSGASNEQFF.

The chain couples TRBV4-3 to TRBJ2-2; 7 bases are a match to TRBD1. After removal of 0 bases from V and 5 bases from J, the junction contained 6 bases not matched to a gene. CDR1 is LGHNA, CDR2 YSLEER, per germline. This CDR3 region has 16 residues. The DNA for the CDR3 is TGCGCCAGCAGCCAAGACGCCCTACAGGGGACCGGGGAGCTGTTTTTT. This sequence encodes CASSQDALQGTGELFF.